The 28 T cell receptor beta chains below were found in one sample sequenced in a study of identical twins listed by TCRdb under 2016. Receptor amplification or capture employed 5' RACE. The run used an Illumina HiSeq 2000. In TCRdb, the public reads were trimmed at Q25 with fastp and aligned with MiXCR, with productive beta chains retained. One record per CDR3 amino acid sequence lists the most common genes and DNA. Across this sample there are hundreds of thousands of distinct CDR3 sequences, with around 12% seen only once. The ten largest clones add up to approximately 7.5% of the sample. This sample was also put to use in a study of yellow fever vaccine responses in identical twins.

The sample taken for sequencing was CD8+ T cells sorted from blood. The receptors originated from a woman aged 18-29 years in good health.

This chain joins TRBV4-1 and TRBJ1-1; TRBD1 might be the D (5 bases). Germline V gene sequence: CDR1 MGHRA, CDR2 YSYEKL. Trimming stripped 0 bases from V and 4 bases from J, with 15 bases between. This CDR3 has 16 amino acids. CDR3 region: CASSQDGAGYSTEAFF. The CDR3 DNA reads TGCGCCAGCAGCCAAGACGGAGCAGGGTATAGCACTGAAGCTTTCTTT.

This clonotype was seen more than once but under ten times. The J gene is TRBJ1-1, the V gene TRBV12-3 or TRBV12-4; no clear D. Trimming shortened V by 7 bases and J by 0 bases, and 15 bases separated the two germline ends. The CDR3 loop spans 15 amino acids. CDR3 DNA: TGTGCCAGCACCCCTCCGGGTTGGTTGAACACTGAAGCTTTCTTT. Protein: CASTPPGWLNTEAFF.

V usage is TRBV5-6 and J usage is TRBJ2-7; D unclear. The CDR3 has 14 residues. Germline lookup yields CDR1 SGHDT and CDR2 YYEEEE. The V end lost 3 bases, the J end lost 2 bases, and 12 bases lay between the germline ends. CDR3 DNA sequence: TGTGCCAGCAGCTCTGCAGTCTCCCCCTACGAGCAGTACTTC. Amino acid sequence: CASSSAVSPYEQYF.

The chain employs TRBV5-6 and TRBJ1-5; D is unclear. V lost 2 bases to trimming and J lost 6 bases, with 12 bases between them. The CDR3 totals 14 residues. Germline loops: CDR1 SGHDT, CDR2 YYEEEE. The CDR3 region is CASSFGEYGQPQHF. The CDR3 nucleotides read TGTGCCAGCAGCTTTGGGGAGTATGGTCAGCCCCAGCATTTT.

This clonotype was seen more than once but under ten times. The rearrangement uses TRBV9 and TRBJ2-7, with 8 bases that match TRBD2. Per germline, CDR1 SGDLS and CDR2 YYNGEE. The CDR3 extends over 15 amino acids. V lost 4 bases to trimming and J lost 1 base; unmatched junction nucleotides: 7. CDR3 sequence reads: CASSRGGDFSYEQYF. The CDR3 DNA follows: TGTGCCAGCAGCCGGGGGGGAGACTTTTCCTACGAGCAGTACTTC.

This clonotype has ten or more counts. The rearrangement uses TRBV20-1 and TRBJ1-1, with a possible D match to TRBD1 (5 bases). V lost 0 bases and J lost 3, with 11 bases in between. Looked up from germline, CDR1 is DFQATT and CDR2 is SNEGSKA (reference sequence). The CDR3 consists of 14 residues. The DNA of the CDR3 is TGCAGTGCTAGAGACGGCCGGGGGGACACTGAAGCTTTCTTT. This sequence encodes CSARDGRGDTEAFF.

This clonotype was counted at least ten times. The chain employs TRBV12-3 or TRBV12-4 and TRBJ1-5; D may be TRBD1 (5 bases). This CDR3 comprises 12 residues. V dropped 6 bases and J dropped 11 bases, with 14 bases sitting between them. As DNA, the CDR3 is TGTGCCAGCAGCGGGGCCGAGTTGTCCCAGCATTTT. Amino acid sequence: CASSGAELSQHF.

This clonotype was counted many times. The J gene is TRBJ1-1, the V gene TRBV6-2 or TRBV6-3, with D perhaps matching TRBD1 (6 bases). This CDR3 region has 14 residues. V lost 6 bases and J lost 2, with 13 bases in between. The germline V gene has CDR1 MNHEY and CDR2 SVGEGT. The CDR3 here is CASSPRTANTEAFF. As DNA, the CDR3 is TGTGCCAGCAGCCCGAGGACAGCAAACACTGAAGCTTTCTTT.

This clonotype was found a few times. V and J are TRBV20-1 and TRBJ2-7; D may be TRBD1 or TRBD2 (5 bases each). CDR1 is DFQATT, CDR2 SNEGSKA, per germline (reference sequence). The CDR3 sequence is 14 residues long. Trimming cost V 3 bases and J 6 bases, with 18 bases left between them. CDR3 bases: TGCAGTGCTAGCCGGGACGTAAATCTGGTCGAGCAGTACGTC. This sequence encodes CSASRDVNLVEQYV.

This clonotype was counted at least ten times. V gene TRBV10-3 combines with J gene TRBJ2-7; D possibly corresponds to TRBD1 (6 bases). V was trimmed by 0 bases and J by 6 bases, leaving 6 bases between them. Germline V gene data show CDR1 as ENHRY and CDR2 as SYGVKD. CDR3 size: 12 residues. CDR3 nucleotides: TGTGCCATCAGTGAGTCAGGGGGCGAGCAGTACGTC. It encodes CAISESGGEQYV.

In its sample, this clonotype was seen a few times. V and J are TRBV4-1 and TRBJ1-1, with D possibly TRBD1 on 5 matching bases. The germline V gene encodes CDR1 MGHRA and CDR2 YSYEKL. This CDR3 has 14 amino acids. Trimming pared 3 bases from V and 1 base from J, leaving 9 bases between. The CDR3 region is CASSHKTANTEAFF. CDR3 in DNA: TGCGCCAGCAGCCATAAGACAGCGAACACTGAAGCTTTCTTT.

The CDR3 bases are TGTGCCAGCAGTACCCCAGCGGGACCGACCTACGAGCAGTACTTC. The encoded protein is CASSTPAGPTYEQYF. This chain connects TRBV2 to TRBJ2-7; 7 nucleotides align to TRBD2. Germline lookup yields CDR1 SNHLY and CDR2 FYNNEI. CDR3 length: 15 amino acids. V shed 5 bases, J shed 2 bases, and the junction held 9 bases outside the gene matches.

Only one count was recorded for this clonotype. The rearrangement uses TRBV14 and TRBJ2-7, with D uncertain. CDR1 is SGHDN and CDR2 is FVKESK in the germline V gene. The CDR3 totals 13 residues. Deletions cut 2 bases from V and 2 bases from J, with 7 bases between. CDR3 bases: TGTGCCAGCAGCCAATCTCGAGCCTACGAGCAGTACTTC. This gives the protein CASSQSRAYEQYF. The full variable domain, completed using reference TRBV14 and TRBJ2-7, is EAGVTQFPSHSVIEKGQTVTLRCDPISGHDNLYWYRRVMGKEIKFLLHFVKESKQDESGMPNNRFLAERTGGTYSTLKVQPAELEDSGVYFCASSQSRAYEQYFGPGTRLTVT.

The chain uses TRBV9 and TRBJ2-1, with D perhaps TRBD1 (6 bases). The ends were cut back, 0 bases at V and 4 bases at J, with 11 bases in the middle. This CDR3 spans 15 amino acids. CDR1 is SGDLS, CDR2 YYNGEE, per germline. DNA of the CDR3: TGTGCCAGCAGCGTAGCAGGGCAGGGGTACAATGAGCAGTTCTTC. It encodes CASSVAGQGYNEQFF.

The chain recombines TRBV2 with TRBJ2-1; no clear D. The V gene lost 8 bases and the J gene lost 0 bases, with 14 bases spanning the gap. Germline V CDR1 and CDR2: SNHLY, FYNNEI. This CDR3 has 15 residues. This CDR3 is CASSFLRSSYNEQFF. In nucleotides, the CDR3 is TGTGCCAGCTCATTTTTGCGCAGCTCCTACAATGAGCAGTTCTTC.

This rearrangement joins TRBV2 to TRBJ2-7; no clear D. This CDR3 spans 12 amino acids. CDR1 SNHLY and CDR2 FYNNEI come from the germline V gene. Trimming left V 6 bases short and J 3 bases short, with 9 bases between. The CDR3 DNA reads as TGTGCCAGCAGCCCGGTAAACTACGAGCAGTACGTC. It translates to CASSPVNYEQYV.

J is TRBJ2-7 and V is TRBV20-1; 7 bases line up with TRBD1. Germline V gene lookup returns CDR1 DFQATT and CDR2 SNEGSKA (reference sequence). V lost 4 bases and J lost 2; bases outside the gene matches: 14. The CDR3 runs 16 residues. The CDR3 loop is CSAILQGGARAYEQYV. The DNA of the CDR3 is TGCAGTGCTATCCTCCAAGGGGGCGCCCGGGCCTACGAGCAGTACGTC.

The rearrangement uses TRBV5-1 and TRBJ2-1; D gene uncertain. CDR1 is SGHRS, CDR2 YFSETQ, per germline. V was clipped by 3 bases and J by 1 base, with 8 bases between them. The CDR3 has 14 residues. CDR3 DNA: TGCGCCAGCAGCTCCTCAGTTTCCTACAATGAGCAGTTCTTC. Translating it yields CASSSSVSYNEQFF.

V gene TRBV11-3 combines with J gene TRBJ1-1; TRBD1 agrees at 9 bases. This CDR3 is 14 amino acids long. V dropped 5 bases and J dropped 3; count of bases not matched to a gene: 4. CDR1 and CDR2 (germline): SGHNT, YENEEA. The CDR3 here is CASSTWTGDTEAFF. DNA of the CDR3: TGTGCCAGCAGCACATGGACAGGGGACACTGAAGCTTTCTTT.

A few counts support this clonotype. The rearrangement uses TRBV11-2 and TRBJ2-5; 10 bases match TRBD1. Trimming at V came to 5 bases and at J to 3 bases, leaving 9 bases not matched to a gene. This CDR3 spans 16 amino acids. Germline CDR1 is SGHAT and CDR2 is FQNNGV. The DNA for the CDR3 is TGTGCCAGCAGCCCAGCCAGGACAGGGGGGGAAGAGACCCAGTACTTC. It yields the protein CASSPARTGGEETQYF. Looking up the rest from reference TRBV11-2 and TRBJ2-5 gives the full variable domain: EAGVAQSPRYKIIEKRQSVAFWCNPISGHATLYWYQQILGQGPKLLIQFQNNGVVDDSQLPKDRFSAERLKGVDSTLKIQPAKLEDSAVYLCASSPARTGGEETQYFGPGTRLLVL.

There are a few counts of this clonotype. The chain has TRBV4-1 and TRBJ2-3; weak D call: TRBD2 (5 bases). Germline-derived CDR1 and CDR2 are MGHRA and YSYEKL. Trimming left V 2 bases short and J 1 base short, with 7 bases between. The CDR3 consists of 14 residues. The CDR3 loop is CASSQLGGTDTQYF. In DNA form, the CDR3 reads TGCGCCAGCAGCCAACTGGGAGGCACAGATACGCAGTATTTT.

This clonotype has more than one count but fewer than ten. This chain connects TRBV12-5 to TRBJ1-5, with a possible D match to TRBD1 (6 bases). CDR1 and CDR2 (germline): LGHNT, FRNRAP. There are 16 residues in the CDR3. The V end lost 6 bases, the J end lost 3 bases, and 18 bases lay between the germline ends. The CDR3 loop reads CASGLQGFPNNQPQHF. CDR3 sequence (DNA): TGTGCTAGTGGCTTACAGGGTTTTCCCAACAATCAGCCCCAGCATTTT.

The rearrangement uses TRBV9 and TRBJ2-1; 10 bases map to TRBD1. Per germline, CDR1 SGDLS and CDR2 YYNGEE. The CDR3 runs to 16 residues. V was clipped by 1 base and J by 6 bases; unmatched bases: 7. DNA for the CDR3: TGTGCCAGCAGCGTAACATGGACAGGGGGTGGCAATGAGCAGTTCTTC. As protein: CASSVTWTGGGNEQFF.

This clonotype showed up many times. The chain employs TRBV20-1 and TRBJ2-5; TRBD2 matches at 11 bases. The germline V gene encodes CDR1 DFQATT and CDR2 SNEGSKA (reference sequence). This CDR3 has 15 amino acids. V lost 4 bases, J lost 5 bases, and 9 bases stayed unmatched. CDR3 residues: CSANPLAGGGETQYF. The CDR3 DNA sequence: TGCAGTGCTAACCCCCTAGCGGGAGGCGGCGAGACCCAGTACTTC.

This chain joins TRBV20-1 and TRBJ2-3; unclear D gene. This CDR3 is 16 amino acids long. Germline assignment: CDR1 DFQATT and CDR2 SNEGSKA (reference sequence). V dropped 5 bases and J dropped 2 bases, with 20 bases sitting between them. CDR3 residues: CSAHLVRRSSTDTQYF. CDR3 in DNA: TGCAGTGCTCACCTTGTGCGGCGTTCTTCCACAGATACGCAGTATTTT.

In its sample, this clonotype was seen many times. The chain has TRBV29-1 and TRBJ2-4, with D unresolved. Per germline, CDR1 SQVTM and CDR2 ANQGSEA. Trimming removed 2 bases at V and 9 bases at J, with 8 bases between. This CDR3 is built from 11 residues. CDR3 in DNA: TGCAGCGTTGAATCCCACGGCATTCAGTACTTC. This sequence encodes CSVESHGIQYF.

The chain links TRBV20-1 to TRBJ1-5; 10 nucleotides match TRBD1. CDR3 length equals 17 residues. The V and J ends lost 4 bases and 0 bases, in that order; junction bases with no gene match: 9. Germline CDR1 is DFQATT and CDR2 is SNEGSKA (reference sequence). Here the CDR3 DNA reads TGCAGTGCTATTAGACAGGGGGCGCGGTTTAGCAATCAGCCCCAGCATTTT. This translates into CSAIRQGARFSNQPQHF.

In this sample, this clonotype turned up many times. This sequence joins TRBV7-8 and TRBJ2-1, with a weak D call TRBD2 (5 bases). The V end was cut by 5 bases, the J end by 3 bases, with 8 bases between. Per the germline V gene, CDR1 is SGHVS and CDR2 is FQNEAQ. The CDR3 loop spans 13 amino acids. The CDR3 here is CASSPRDYNEQFF. For the CDR3, the DNA is TGTGCCAGCAGCCCCCGGGACTACAATGAGCAGTTCTTC. Looking up the rest from reference TRBV7-8 and TRBJ2-1 gives the full variable domain: GAGVSQSPRYKVAKRGQDVALRCDPISGHVSLFWYQQALGQGPEFLTYFQNEAQLDKSGLPSDRFFAERPEGSVSTLKIQRTQQEDSAVYLCASSPRDYNEQFFGPGTRLTVL.